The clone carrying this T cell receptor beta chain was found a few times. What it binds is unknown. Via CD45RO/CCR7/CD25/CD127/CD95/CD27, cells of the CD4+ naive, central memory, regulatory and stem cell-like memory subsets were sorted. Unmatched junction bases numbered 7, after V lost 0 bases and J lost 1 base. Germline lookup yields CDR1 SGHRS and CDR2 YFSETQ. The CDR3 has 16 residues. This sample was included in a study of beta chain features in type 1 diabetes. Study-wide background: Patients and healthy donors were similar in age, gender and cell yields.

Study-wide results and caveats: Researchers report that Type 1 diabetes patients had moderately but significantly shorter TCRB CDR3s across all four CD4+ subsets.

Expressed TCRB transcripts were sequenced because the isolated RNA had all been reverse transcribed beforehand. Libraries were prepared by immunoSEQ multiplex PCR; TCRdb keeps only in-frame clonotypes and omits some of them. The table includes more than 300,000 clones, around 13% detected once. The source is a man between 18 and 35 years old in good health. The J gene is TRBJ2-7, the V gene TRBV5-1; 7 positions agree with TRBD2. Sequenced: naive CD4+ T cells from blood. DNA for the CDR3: TGCGCCAGCAGCTTGGTCCTCGGGGGAGGGTCCTACGAGCAGTACTTC. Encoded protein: CASSLVLGGGSYEQYF.